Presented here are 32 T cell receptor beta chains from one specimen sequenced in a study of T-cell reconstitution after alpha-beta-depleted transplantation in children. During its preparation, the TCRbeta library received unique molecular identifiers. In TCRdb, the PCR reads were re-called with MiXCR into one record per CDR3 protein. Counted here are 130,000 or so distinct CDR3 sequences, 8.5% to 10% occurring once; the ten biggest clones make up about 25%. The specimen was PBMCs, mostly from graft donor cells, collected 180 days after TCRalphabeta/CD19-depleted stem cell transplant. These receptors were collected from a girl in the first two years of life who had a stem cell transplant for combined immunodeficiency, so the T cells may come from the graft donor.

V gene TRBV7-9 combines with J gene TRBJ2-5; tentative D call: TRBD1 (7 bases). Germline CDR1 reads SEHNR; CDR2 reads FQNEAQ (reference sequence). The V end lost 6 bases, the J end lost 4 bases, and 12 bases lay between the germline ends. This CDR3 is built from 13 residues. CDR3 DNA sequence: TGTGCCAGCAGTCCGCGGGACAGAGAGACCCAGTACTTC. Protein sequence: CASSPRDRETQYF.

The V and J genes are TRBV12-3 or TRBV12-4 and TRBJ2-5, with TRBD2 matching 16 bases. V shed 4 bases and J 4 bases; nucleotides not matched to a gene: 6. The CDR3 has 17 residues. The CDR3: CASSSAGLAGGGETQYF. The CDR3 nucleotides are TGTGCCAGCAGTTCCGCGGGACTAGCGGGAGGGGGAGAGACCCAGTACTTC.

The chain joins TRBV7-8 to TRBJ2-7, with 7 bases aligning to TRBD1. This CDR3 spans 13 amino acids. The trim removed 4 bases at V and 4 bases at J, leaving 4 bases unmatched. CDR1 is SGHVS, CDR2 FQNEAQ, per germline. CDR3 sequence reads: CASSYWTGYEQYF. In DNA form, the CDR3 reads TGTGCCAGCAGCTACTGGACAGGATACGAGCAGTACTTC.

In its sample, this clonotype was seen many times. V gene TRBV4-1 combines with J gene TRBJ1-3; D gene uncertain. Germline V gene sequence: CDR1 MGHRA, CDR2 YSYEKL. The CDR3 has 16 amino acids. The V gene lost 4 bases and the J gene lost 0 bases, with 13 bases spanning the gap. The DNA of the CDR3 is TGCGCCAGCAGCCCCAAGGTGGGGAGCTCTGGAAACACCATATATTTT. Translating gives CASSPKVGSSGNTIYF.

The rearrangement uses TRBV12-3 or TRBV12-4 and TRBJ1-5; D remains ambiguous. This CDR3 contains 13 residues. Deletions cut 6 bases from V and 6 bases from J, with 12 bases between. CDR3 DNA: TGTGCCAGCAGCCTTGAGAGGGTTCAGCCCCAGCATTTT. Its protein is CASSLERVQPQHF.

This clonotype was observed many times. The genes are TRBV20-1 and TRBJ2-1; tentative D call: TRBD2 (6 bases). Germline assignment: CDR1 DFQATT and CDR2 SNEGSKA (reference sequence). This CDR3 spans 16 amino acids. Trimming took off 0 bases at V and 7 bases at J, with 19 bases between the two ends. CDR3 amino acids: CSARDLGGKGGNEQFF. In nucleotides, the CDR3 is TGCAGTGCTAGAGATCTTGGCGGGAAAGGAGGAAATGAGCAGTTCTTC.

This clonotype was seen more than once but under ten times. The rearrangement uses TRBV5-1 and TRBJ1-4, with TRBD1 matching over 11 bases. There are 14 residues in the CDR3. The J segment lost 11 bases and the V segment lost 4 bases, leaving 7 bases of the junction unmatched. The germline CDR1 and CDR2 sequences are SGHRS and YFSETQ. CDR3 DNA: TGCGCCAGCAGCATCCGGGACAGGGGGAGGAAACTGTTTTTT. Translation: CASSIRDRGRKLFF. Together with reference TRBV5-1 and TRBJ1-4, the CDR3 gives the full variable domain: KAGVTQTPRYLIKTRGQQVTLSCSPISGHRSVSWYQQTPGQGLQFLFEYFSETQRNKGNFPGRFSGRQFSNSRSEMNVSTLELGDSALYLCASSIRDRGRKLFFGSGTQLSVL.

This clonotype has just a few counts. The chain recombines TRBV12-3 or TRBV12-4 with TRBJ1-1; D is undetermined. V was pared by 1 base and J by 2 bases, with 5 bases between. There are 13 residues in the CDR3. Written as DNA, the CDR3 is TGTGCCAGCAGTTTAGTAATAAACACTGAAGCTTTCTTT. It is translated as CASSLVINTEAFF.

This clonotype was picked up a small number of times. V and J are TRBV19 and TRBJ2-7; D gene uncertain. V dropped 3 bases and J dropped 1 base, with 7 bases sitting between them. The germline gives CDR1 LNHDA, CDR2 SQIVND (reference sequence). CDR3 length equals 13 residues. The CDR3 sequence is CASSIASSYEQYF. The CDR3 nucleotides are TGTGCCAGTAGTATTGCAAGTTCCTACGAGCAGTACTTC.

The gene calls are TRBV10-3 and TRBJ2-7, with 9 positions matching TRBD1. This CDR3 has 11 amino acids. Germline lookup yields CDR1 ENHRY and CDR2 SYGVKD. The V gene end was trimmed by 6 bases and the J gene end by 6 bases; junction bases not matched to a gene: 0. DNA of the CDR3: TGTGCCATCAGGGACAGGGGCGAGCAGTACTTC. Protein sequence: CAIRDRGEQYF.

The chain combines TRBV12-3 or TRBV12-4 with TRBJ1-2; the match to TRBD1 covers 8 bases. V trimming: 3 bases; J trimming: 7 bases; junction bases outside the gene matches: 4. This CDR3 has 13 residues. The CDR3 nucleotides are TGTGCCAGCAGTTTCAGGACAGGGCTTGGCTACACCTTC. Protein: CASSFRTGLGYTF.

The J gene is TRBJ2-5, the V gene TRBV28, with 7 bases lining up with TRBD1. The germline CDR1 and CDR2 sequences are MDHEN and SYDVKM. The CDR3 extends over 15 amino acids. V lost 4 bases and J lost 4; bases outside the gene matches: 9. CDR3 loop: CASSSTAAGGETQYF. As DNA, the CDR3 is TGTGCCAGCAGTTCAACCGCGGCAGGGGGAGAGACCCAGTACTTC.

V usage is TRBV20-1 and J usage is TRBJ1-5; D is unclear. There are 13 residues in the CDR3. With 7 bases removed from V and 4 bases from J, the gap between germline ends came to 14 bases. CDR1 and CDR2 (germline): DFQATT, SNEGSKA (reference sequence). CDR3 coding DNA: TGCAGTGTAAGGAGGGTTTCGAATCAGCCCCAGCATTTT. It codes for CSVRRVSNQPQHF.

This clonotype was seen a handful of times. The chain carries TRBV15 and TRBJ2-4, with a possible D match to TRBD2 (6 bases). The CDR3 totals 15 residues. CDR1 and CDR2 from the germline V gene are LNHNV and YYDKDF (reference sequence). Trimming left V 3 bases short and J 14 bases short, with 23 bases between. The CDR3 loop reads CATSSRVSPGTSKYF. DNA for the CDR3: TGTGCCACCAGCAGCAGAGTCTCCCCCGGGACTTCGAAGTACTTC.

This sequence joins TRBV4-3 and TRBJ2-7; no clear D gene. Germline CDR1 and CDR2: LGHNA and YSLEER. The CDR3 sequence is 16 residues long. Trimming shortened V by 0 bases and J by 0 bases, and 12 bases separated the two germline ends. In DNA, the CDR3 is TGCGCCAGCAGCCAAGATAACCAGTGGGGCTCCTACGAGCAGTACTTC. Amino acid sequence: CASSQDNQWGSYEQYF.

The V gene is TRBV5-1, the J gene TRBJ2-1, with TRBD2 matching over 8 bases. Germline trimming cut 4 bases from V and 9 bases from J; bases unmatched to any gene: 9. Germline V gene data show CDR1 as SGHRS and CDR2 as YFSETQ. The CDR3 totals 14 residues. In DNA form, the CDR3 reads TGCGCCAGCAGCCCGGGACTAGGTAGAGTTGAGCAGTTCTTC. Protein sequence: CASSPGLGRVEQFF.

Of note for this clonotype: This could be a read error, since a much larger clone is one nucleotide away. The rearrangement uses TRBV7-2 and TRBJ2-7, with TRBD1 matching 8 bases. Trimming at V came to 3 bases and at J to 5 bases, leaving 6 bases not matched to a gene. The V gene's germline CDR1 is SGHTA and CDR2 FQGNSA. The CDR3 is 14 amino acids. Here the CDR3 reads CASSLGDRWHEQYF. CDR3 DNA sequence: TGTGCCAGCAGCTTGGGGGACAGGTGGCACGAGCAGTACTTC.

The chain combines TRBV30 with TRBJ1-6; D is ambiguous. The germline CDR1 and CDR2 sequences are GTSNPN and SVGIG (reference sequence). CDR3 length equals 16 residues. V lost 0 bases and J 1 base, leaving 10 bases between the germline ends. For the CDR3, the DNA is TGTGCCTGGAGTGTCCCCAAAGGTTCCTATAATTCACCCCTCCACTTT. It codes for CAWSVPKGSYNSPLHF. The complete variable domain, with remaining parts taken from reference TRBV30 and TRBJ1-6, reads SQTIHQWPATLVQPVGSPLSLECTVEGTSNPNLYWYRQAAGRGLQLLFYSVGIGQISSEVPQNLSASRPQDRQFILSSKKLLLSDSGFYLCAWSVPKGSYNSPLHFGNGTRLTVT.

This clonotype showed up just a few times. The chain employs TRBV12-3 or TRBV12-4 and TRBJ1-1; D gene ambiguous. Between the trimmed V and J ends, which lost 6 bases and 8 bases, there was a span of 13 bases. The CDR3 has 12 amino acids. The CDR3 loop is CASSSGRLEAFF. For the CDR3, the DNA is TGTGCCAGCAGCTCCGGCAGGTTAGAAGCTTTCTTT.

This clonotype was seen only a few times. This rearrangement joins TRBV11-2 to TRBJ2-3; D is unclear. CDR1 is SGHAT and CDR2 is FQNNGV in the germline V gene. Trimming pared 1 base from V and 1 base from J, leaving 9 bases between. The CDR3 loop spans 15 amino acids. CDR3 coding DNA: TGTGCCAGCAGCTTAGGGCAGGAACGCACAGATACGCAGTATTTT. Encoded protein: CASSLGQERTDTQYF.

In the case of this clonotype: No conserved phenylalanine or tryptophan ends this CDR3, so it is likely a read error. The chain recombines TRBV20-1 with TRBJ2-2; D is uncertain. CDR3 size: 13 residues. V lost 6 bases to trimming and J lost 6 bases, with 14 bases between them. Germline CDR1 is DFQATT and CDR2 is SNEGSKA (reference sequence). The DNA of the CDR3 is TGCAGTGCCCTCGGATATAACGCCGGGGAGCTGTTTCTT. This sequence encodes CSALGYNAGELFL.

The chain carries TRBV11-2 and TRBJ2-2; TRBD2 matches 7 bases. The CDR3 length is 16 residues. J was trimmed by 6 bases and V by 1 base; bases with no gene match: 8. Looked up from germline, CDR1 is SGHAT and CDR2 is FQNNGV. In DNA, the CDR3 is TGTGCCAGCAGCTTAGTTTGGGGAGGGCAGGCCGGGGAGCTGTTTTTT. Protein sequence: CASSLVWGGQAGELFF.

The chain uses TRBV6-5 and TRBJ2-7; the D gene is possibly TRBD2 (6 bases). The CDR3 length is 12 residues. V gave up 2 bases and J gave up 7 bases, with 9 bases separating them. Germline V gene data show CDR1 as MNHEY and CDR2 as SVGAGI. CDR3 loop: CASSYGGVEQYF. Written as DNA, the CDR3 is TGTGCCAGCAGTTACGGCGGGGTTGAGCAGTACTTC.

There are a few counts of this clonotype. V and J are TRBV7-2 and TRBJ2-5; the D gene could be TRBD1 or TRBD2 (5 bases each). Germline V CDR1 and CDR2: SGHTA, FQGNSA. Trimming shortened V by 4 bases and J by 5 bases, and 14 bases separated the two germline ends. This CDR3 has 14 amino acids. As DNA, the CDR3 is TGTGCCAGCAGCTCAACCAGGGTAGCGGAGACCCAGTACTTC. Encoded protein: CASSSTRVAETQYF. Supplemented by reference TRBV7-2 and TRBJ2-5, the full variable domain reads GAGVSQSPSNKVTEKGKDVELRCDPISGHTALYWYRQSLGQGLEFLIYFQGNSAPDKSGLPSDRFSAERTGGSVSTLTIQRTQQEDSAVYLCASSSTRVAETQYFGPGTRLLVL.

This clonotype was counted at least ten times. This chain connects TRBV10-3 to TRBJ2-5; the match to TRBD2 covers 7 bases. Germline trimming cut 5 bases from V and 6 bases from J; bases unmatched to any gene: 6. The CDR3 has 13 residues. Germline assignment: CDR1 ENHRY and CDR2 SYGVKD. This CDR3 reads CAISRNSGQTQYF. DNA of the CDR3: TGTGCCATCAGTAGGAATAGCGGGCAGACCCAGTACTTC.

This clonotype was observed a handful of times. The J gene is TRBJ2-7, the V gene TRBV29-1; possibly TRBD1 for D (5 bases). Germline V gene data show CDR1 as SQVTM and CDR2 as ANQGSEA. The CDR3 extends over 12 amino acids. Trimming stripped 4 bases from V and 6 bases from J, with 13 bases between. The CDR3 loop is CSVVGHSAEQYF. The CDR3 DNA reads TGCAGCGTTGTAGGACATTCGGCCGAGCAGTACTTC.

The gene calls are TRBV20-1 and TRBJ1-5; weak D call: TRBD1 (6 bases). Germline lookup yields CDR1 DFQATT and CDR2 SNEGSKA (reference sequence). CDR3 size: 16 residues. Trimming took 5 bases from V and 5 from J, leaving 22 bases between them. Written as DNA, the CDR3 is TGCAGTGCTTCCCCTGCGGGCCCTCAGGGGTATCAGCCCCAGCATTTT. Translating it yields CSASPAGPQGYQPQHF.

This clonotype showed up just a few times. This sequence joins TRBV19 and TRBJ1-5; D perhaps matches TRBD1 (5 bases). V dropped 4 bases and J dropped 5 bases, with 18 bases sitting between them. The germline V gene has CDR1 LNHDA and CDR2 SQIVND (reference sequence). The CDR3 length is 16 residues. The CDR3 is CASSTSGRGWHQPQHF. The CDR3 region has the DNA TGTGCCAGTAGTACCTCCGGCCGGGGGTGGCATCAGCCCCAGCATTTT.

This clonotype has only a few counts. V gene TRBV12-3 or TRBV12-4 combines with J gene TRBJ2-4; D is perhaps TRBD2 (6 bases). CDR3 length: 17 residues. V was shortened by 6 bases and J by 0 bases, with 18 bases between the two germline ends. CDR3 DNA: TGTGCCAGCAGGTTCTGGGGGGAACATCTAGCCAAAAACATTCAGTACTTC. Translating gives CASRFWGEHLAKNIQYF.

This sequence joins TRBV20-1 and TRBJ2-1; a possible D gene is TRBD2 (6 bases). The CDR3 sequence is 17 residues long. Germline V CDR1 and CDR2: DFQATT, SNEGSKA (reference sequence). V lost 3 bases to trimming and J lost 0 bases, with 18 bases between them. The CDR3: CSARPLGAGLSYNEQFF. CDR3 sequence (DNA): TGCAGTGCTAGGCCTCTAGGAGCGGGCCTCTCCTACAATGAGCAGTTCTTC.

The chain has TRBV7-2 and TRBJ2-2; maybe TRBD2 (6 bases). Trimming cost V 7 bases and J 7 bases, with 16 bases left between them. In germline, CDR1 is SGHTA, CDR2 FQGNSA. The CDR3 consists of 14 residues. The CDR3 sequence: CASIRGGNGGELFF. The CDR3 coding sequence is TGTGCCAGCATCCGAGGAGGGAACGGCGGGGAGCTGTTTTTT.

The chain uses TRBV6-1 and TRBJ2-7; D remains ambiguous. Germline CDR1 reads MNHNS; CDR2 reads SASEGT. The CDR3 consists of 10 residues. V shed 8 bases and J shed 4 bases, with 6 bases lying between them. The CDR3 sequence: CASSVYEQYF. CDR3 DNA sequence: TGTGCCAGCTCCGTATACGAGCAGTACTTC.